Below, 16 T cell receptor beta chains from the same sample are listed, as sequenced in a study of T cell clonotyping in hematopoietic cell transplantation. Some clones are missing from TCRdb's copy, which holds only in-frame ones; the method was immunoSEQ multiplex PCR. Seen here are roughly 30,000 clones, over 60% observed once, and the top ten hold 5.5% to 8%. Documented time point: recipient sample about 28 days before transplant, after cytoreduction. The sample consisted of peripheral blood mononuclear cells, taken before stem cell transplant. The receptors shown here come from a woman in her twenties or thirties with chronic myeloid leukemia. Some clones in this sample may be carry-over from other donors' samples.

This clone was recorded once. The chain joins TRBV6-7 to TRBJ1-2; possibly TRBD1 for D (5 bases). TRBV6-7 is an ORF, with its function uncertain. V dropped 9 bases and J dropped 8 bases, with 16 bases sitting between them. The CDR3 runs 12 residues. The DNA of the CDR3 is TGTGCCAGACCTTCCAGGGTGGAGGGCTACACCTTC. Translation gives CARPSRVEGYTF.

CDR3 protein: CASSQILGGNTIYF. As DNA, the CDR3 is TGTGCCAGCAGTCAAATATTGGGGGGAAACACCATATATTTT. The chain uses TRBV2 and TRBJ1-3, with unresolved D. CDR3 length: 14 residues. CDR1 is SNHLY, CDR2 FYNNEI, per germline. V was cut by 5 bases and J by 4 bases, with 12 bases left in between.

This chain connects TRBV5-6 to TRBJ1-2; D ambiguous. Germline V lookup: CDR1 SGHDT, CDR2 YYEEEE. V was pared by 2 bases and J by 4 bases, with 9 bases between. The CDR3 is 13 amino acids. The CDR3 here is CASSLSTAYGYTF. In DNA, the CDR3 is TGTGCCAGCAGCTTAAGCACAGCCTATGGCTACACCTTC. Full variable domain (outside the CDR3, taken from reference TRBV5-6 and TRBJ1-2): DAGVTQSPTHLIKTRGQQVTLRCSPKSGHDTVSWYQQALGQGPQFIFQYYEEEERQRGNFPDRFSGHQFPNYSSELNVNALLLGDSALYLCASSLSTAYGYTFGSGTRLTVV.

The chain combines TRBV7-8 with TRBJ2-7; D is ambiguous. CDR1 is SGHVS, CDR2 FQNEAQ, per germline. V was cut by 5 bases and J by 0 bases, with 17 bases left in between. The CDR3 contains 16 residues. For the CDR3, the DNA is TGTGCCAGCAGCCCGGGTTCAGGAATTCACTCCTACGAGCAGTACGTC. Protein: CASSPGSGIHSYEQYV.

The genes are TRBV4-1 and TRBJ1-2; D is uncertain. This CDR3 has 17 amino acids. The V and J ends lost 2 bases and 3 bases respectively, with 19 bases between them. Looked up from germline, CDR1 is MGHRA and CDR2 is YSYEKL. CDR3 region: CASSQPRSWSRDYGYTF. CDR3 sequence (DNA): TGCGCCAGCAGCCAACCAAGGTCCTGGAGCAGAGACTATGGCTACACCTTC.

J is TRBJ2-7 and V is TRBV4-1, with TRBD1 matching over 10 bases. V shed 5 bases and J 2 bases; nucleotides not matched to a gene: 3. Germline-derived CDR1 and CDR2 are MGHRA and YSYEKL. The CDR3 loop spans 14 amino acids. The CDR3 DNA sequence: TGCGCCAGCAGCTTAGGACAGGGGGCCTACGAGCAGTACTTC. This codes for CASSLGQGAYEQYF.

The chain employs TRBV19 and TRBJ2-3; D is undetermined. The CDR3 is made up of 15 amino acids. The V gene lost 3 bases and the J gene lost 2 bases, with 12 bases spanning the gap. Germline assignment: CDR1 LNHDA and CDR2 SQIVND (reference sequence). The CDR3 is CASSIELTPTDTQYF. CDR3 DNA: TGTGCCAGTAGTATCGAACTAACCCCCACAGATACGCAGTATTTT.

V and J are TRBV7-6 and TRBJ1-4; 9 positions agree with TRBD1. This CDR3 spans 14 amino acids. Germline values: CDR1 SGHVS, CDR2 FNYEAQ. Unmatched junction bases numbered 5, after V lost 5 bases and J lost 7 bases. DNA for the CDR3: TGTGCCAGCAGCGCTACAGGGGGCCTTGAAAAACTGTTTTTT. Residues: CASSATGGLEKLFF.

This clone was seen more than once but under ten times. This sequence joins TRBV9 and TRBJ2-7; perhaps TRBD1 as D (5 bases). Germline CDR1 SGDLS, CDR2 YYNGEE. Trimming took 0 bases from V and 4 from J, leaving 11 bases between them. The CDR3 spans 14 residues. The CDR3 reads CASSVGPQGYEQYV. The CDR3 nucleotides are TGTGCCAGCAGCGTAGGACCCCAGGGTTACGAGCAGTACGTC.

This rearrangement joins TRBV2 to TRBJ2-7; 8 bases match TRBD1. V was clipped by 7 bases and J by 3 bases; unmatched bases: 5. The CDR3 extends over 13 amino acids. Looked up from germline, CDR1 is SNHLY and CDR2 is FYNNEI. Here the CDR3 reads CASTIDRGYEQYV. CDR3 nucleotide sequence: TGTGCCAGCACGATCGACAGGGGCTACGAGCAGTACGTC.

This clone was observed once. This chain connects TRBV7-2 to TRBJ1-5, with D tentatively TRBD1 (5 bases). There are 13 residues in the CDR3. Trimming took 5 bases from V and 9 from J, leaving 14 bases between them. The germline CDR1 and CDR2 sequences are SGHTA and FQGNSA. CDR3 protein: CASSVWGNWPQHF. For the CDR3, the DNA is TGTGCCAGCAGCGTTTGGGGGAATTGGCCCCAGCATTTT.

V usage is TRBV6-5 and J usage is TRBJ1-2; 7 bases map to TRBD1. The length of the CDR3 is 14 residues. From germline, CDR1 is MNHEY and CDR2 SVGAGI. After removal of 6 bases from V and 5 bases from J, the junction contained 9 bases not matched to a gene. The CDR3 reads CASSTQQGRYGYTF. The CDR3 region has the DNA TGTGCCAGCAGCACGCAACAGGGGAGGTATGGCTACACCTTC.

This chain joins TRBV25-1 and TRBJ1-6; a weak D match, TRBD1 (5 bases). Between the trimmed V and J ends, which lost 4 bases and 10 bases, there was a span of 23 bases. Germline CDR1 MGHDK, CDR2 SYGVNS. The CDR3 is 17 residues long. CDR3 region: CASSGTRGQARGSPLHF. The DNA of the CDR3 is TGTGCCAGCAGTGGAACAAGGGGTCAAGCTAGAGGCTCACCCCTCCACTTT.

This clone has just a few counts. The rearrangement joins TRBV30 to TRBJ1-6; D is possibly TRBD1 (5 bases). Germline loops: CDR1 GTSNPN, CDR2 SVGIG (reference sequence). The CDR3 runs to 15 residues. V lost 3 bases and J 7 bases, leaving 16 bases between the germline ends. The DNA of the CDR3 is TGTGCCTGGAGGATCTCAACAGGTCCAAATTCACCCCTCCACTTT. This translates into CAWRISTGPNSPLHF.

The chain couples TRBV19 to TRBJ2-7; D possibly uses TRBD1 or TRBD2 (6 bases each). V was shortened by 3 bases and J by 4 bases, with 10 bases between the two germline ends. The CDR3 is made up of 13 amino acids. CDR1 and CDR2 (germline): LNHDA, SQIVND (reference sequence). The CDR3: CASSMGAGYEQYV. In DNA, the CDR3 is TGTGCCAGTAGTATGGGGGCGGGGTACGAGCAGTACGTC.

The rearrangement joins TRBV9 to TRBJ1-1, with a tentative D call TRBD1 (5 bases). The CDR3 sequence is 13 residues long. Trimming removed 0 bases at V and 7 bases at J, with 10 bases between. Germline-derived CDR1 and CDR2 are SGDLS and YYNGEE. The CDR3 here is CASSVEVRGEAFF. The CDR3 region has the DNA TGTGCCAGCAGCGTAGAGGTGAGGGGTGAAGCTTTCTTT.